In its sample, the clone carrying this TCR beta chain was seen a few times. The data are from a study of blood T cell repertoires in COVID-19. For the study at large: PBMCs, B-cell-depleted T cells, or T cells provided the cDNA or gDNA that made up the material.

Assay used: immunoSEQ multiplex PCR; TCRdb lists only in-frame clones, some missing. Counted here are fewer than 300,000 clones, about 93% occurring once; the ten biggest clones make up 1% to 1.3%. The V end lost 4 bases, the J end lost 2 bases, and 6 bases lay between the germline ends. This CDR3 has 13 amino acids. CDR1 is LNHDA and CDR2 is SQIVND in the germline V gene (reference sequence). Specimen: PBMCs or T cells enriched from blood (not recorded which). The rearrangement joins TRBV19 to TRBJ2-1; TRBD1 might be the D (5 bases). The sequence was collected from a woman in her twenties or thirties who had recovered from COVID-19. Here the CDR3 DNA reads TGTGCCAGTAGTAGGGGCACCTACAATGAGCAGTTCTTC. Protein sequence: CASSRGTYNEQFF.